This T cell receptor (beta chain) is drawn from a study of T cells after yellow fever vaccination. Study summary: The fractions with low cell numbers were processed using SMART-Seq v4 Ultra Low Input.

They built TCR cDNA with 5'RACE template switching, a step that put in a universal primer site and UMIs. From the 5' RACE reads, TCRdb called clonotypes with MiXCR, one entry per CDR3 protein. Here the sample spans about 340,000 distinct CDR3 sequences, around 12% being singletons. This clonotype occurred a few times. Antigen: not known. General study findings and limits: The study re-detected most primary-vaccination clones after the booster (under 97% CD4, 88% CD8).

This clonotype was obtained from a man aged 18 to 29 who received the YFV17D yellow fever vaccine. Sequenced here: CD4+ T cells sorted from PBMCs, sampled 15 days after the yellow fever booster vaccination.

CDR3 nucleotides: TGTGCCAGCAGTTACTCGGGCAGCGGGAGCACAGATACGCAGTATTTT. Its protein product is CASSYSGSGSTDTQYF. The chain has TRBV6-2 or TRBV6-3 and TRBJ2-3, with D maybe TRBD2 (6 bases). Germline V lookup: CDR1 MNHEY, CDR2 SVGEGT. The CDR3 runs to 16 residues. Trimming took off 0 bases at V and 0 bases at J, with 10 bases between the two ends.